This entry lists 21 T cell receptor beta chains sequenced from one sample in a study of blood T cell repertoires in COVID-19. The data were produced by immunoSEQ multiplex PCR, yet TCRdb's version contains in-frame clones alone and is incomplete. The sample lists about 60,000 clones, almost 90% occurring once. Sequences were obtained from peripheral blood. The receptors originated from a man aged 55 to 70 with acute or convalescent COVID-19.

This chain connects TRBV2 to TRBJ1-5; 8 bases align to TRBD1. Germline CDR1 reads SNHLY; CDR2 reads FYNNEI. J was trimmed by 4 bases and V by 6 bases; bases with no gene match: 2. The length of the CDR3 is 13 residues. CDR3 nucleotide sequence: TGTGCCAGCAGCAGGGGGCAAAATCAGCCCCAGCATTTT. This sequence encodes CASSRGQNQPQHF.

The V gene is TRBV27, the J gene TRBJ1-3, with a tentative D call TRBD1 (5 bases). Germline CDR1 reads MNHEY; CDR2 reads SMNVEV (reference sequence). V was clipped by 8 bases and J by 6 bases, with 20 bases between them. CDR3 length: 15 amino acids. CDR3 in DNA: TGTGCCAGCGGCGAAGTGGGAGGGGTGCTAAACACCATATATTTT. This sequence encodes CASGEVGGVLNTIYF.

The chain combines TRBV3-1 (or the pseudogene TRBV3-2) with TRBJ1-2; D may be TRBD1 (5 bases). The V gene's germline CDR1 is LGHDT and CDR2 YNNKEL (reference sequence). Trimming removed 1 base from V and 2 bases from J, with 20 bases in between. The length of the CDR3 is 18 residues. Here the CDR3 DNA reads TGTGCCAGCAGCCAAGTGGTACGGGGGTTTAGCAGGAACTATGGCTACACCTTC. Translating it yields CASSQVVRGFSRNYGYTF.

The V call is TRBV28, the J call TRBJ2-1; D is ambiguous. Germline assignment: CDR1 MDHEN and CDR2 SYDVKM. With 3 bases removed from V and 8 bases from J, the gap between germline ends came to 8 bases. CDR3 length equals 12 residues. CDR3 nucleotides: TGTGCCAGCAGTTTGGCCCCCGATGAGCAGTTCTTC. It specifies CASSLAPDEQFF.

The chain employs TRBV27 and TRBJ2-7, with D tentatively TRBD2 (6 bases). V was pared by 0 bases and J by 4 bases, with 13 bases between. Germline V gene lookup returns CDR1 MNHEY and CDR2 SMNVEV (reference sequence). This CDR3 comprises 15 residues. The CDR3 loop is CASSLSVGGLYEQYF. The CDR3 DNA follows: TGTGCCAGCAGTTTATCTGTGGGAGGACTGTACGAGCAGTACTTC.

The chain joins TRBV28 to TRBJ1-1, with D perhaps matching TRBD1 (6 bases). Trimming took 5 bases from V and 6 from J, leaving 16 bases between them. The V gene's germline CDR1 is MDHEN and CDR2 SYDVKM. The CDR3 length is 14 residues. In DNA, the CDR3 is TGTGCCAGCAGTCTCCGTCGGGGGGCCGCTGAAGCTTTCTTT. Residues: CASSLRRGAAEAFF.

The chain employs TRBV5-1 and TRBJ2-1; perhaps TRBD1 as D (6 bases). The CDR3 covers 13 residues. Germline V gives CDR1 SGHRS, CDR2 YFSETQ. V lost 5 bases and J 4 bases, leaving 10 bases between the germline ends. DNA of the CDR3: TGCGCCAGCAGAAGGACAGAATACAATGAGCAGTTCTTC. Residues: CASRRTEYNEQFF.

The chain combines TRBV18 with TRBJ1-2; tentatively, D is TRBD1 (5 bases). CDR1 KGHSH and CDR2 LQKENI come from the germline V gene. The CDR3 is made up of 15 amino acids. V lost 1 base and J lost 7, with 16 bases in between. DNA of the CDR3: TGTGCCAGCTCACCACAGGAGGGGAGGCATACTGGCTACACCTTC. This gives the protein CASSPQEGRHTGYTF.

V and J are TRBV6-2 or TRBV6-3 and TRBJ2-5; no reliable D call. The germline V gene has CDR1 MNHEY and CDR2 SVGEGT. Trimming removed 0 bases from V and 0 bases from J, with 8 bases in between. This CDR3 comprises 15 residues. This chain's CDR3 is CASSYSARYQETQYF. CDR3 bases: TGTGCCAGCAGTTACTCGGCGCGGTACCAAGAGACCCAGTACTTC.

The V and J genes are TRBV14 and TRBJ2-1; 11 positions agree with TRBD1. The CDR3 covers 18 residues. Looked up from germline, CDR1 is SGHDN and CDR2 is FVKESK. The J segment lost 7 bases and the V segment lost 0 bases, leaving 11 bases of the junction unmatched. CDR3 amino acids: CASSQDSRWDRGRNEQFF. CDR3 DNA sequence: TGTGCCAGCAGCCAAGATAGCCGGTGGGACAGGGGGAGGAATGAGCAGTTCTTC.

This rearrangement joins TRBV5-1 to TRBJ2-2, with TRBD1 matching over 7 bases. Germline lookup yields CDR1 SGHRS and CDR2 YFSETQ. The CDR3 runs 15 residues. V trimming: 4 bases; J trimming: 4 bases; junction bases outside the gene matches: 7. The CDR3: CASSAGQVTTGELFF. The CDR3 coding sequence is TGCGCCAGCAGCGCCGGACAGGTGACCACCGGGGAGCTGTTTTTT. Based on the CDR3 plus reference TRBV5-1 and TRBJ2-2, the full variable domain is KAGVTQTPRYLIKTRGQQVTLSCSPISGHRSVSWYQQTPGQGLQFLFEYFSETQRNKGNFPGRFSGRQFSNSRSEMNVSTLELGDSALYLCASSAGQVTTGELFFGEGSRLTVL.

The rearrangement uses TRBV6-1 and TRBJ2-2; possible D gene TRBD1, 5 bases. There are 15 residues in the CDR3. CDR1 MNHNS and CDR2 SASEGT come from the germline V gene. V was clipped by 3 bases and J by 0 bases, with 8 bases between them. CDR3: CASSEDISNTGELFF. The CDR3 DNA reads as TGTGCCAGCAGTGAGGACATTTCGAACACCGGGGAGCTGTTTTTT.

The chain combines TRBV19 with TRBJ2-3; 13 bases agree with TRBD2. Germline loops: CDR1 LNHDA, CDR2 SQIVND (reference sequence). This CDR3 has 16 residues. Unmatched junction bases numbered 9, after V lost 6 bases and J lost 6 bases. The CDR3 nucleotides are TGTGCCAGTAGCCCCGGACTAGCGGGAGTAAGGGATACGCAGTATTTT. Protein sequence: CASSPGLAGVRDTQYF.

The V call is TRBV19, the J call TRBJ2-1; 10 bases align to TRBD2. Germline loops: CDR1 LNHDA, CDR2 SQIVND (reference sequence). J was trimmed by 8 bases and V by 3 bases; bases with no gene match: 7. This CDR3 contains 15 residues. The CDR3 bases are TGTGCCAGTAGTATGTCTAGCGGGAGCATCTATGAGCAGTTCTTC. Protein: CASSMSSGSIYEQFF.

This rearrangement joins TRBV9 to TRBJ1-1, with TRBD1 matching 7 bases. From germline, CDR1 is SGDLS and CDR2 YYNGEE. J gave up 5 bases and V 0 bases, and 13 bases lay outside the gene matches. The CDR3 covers 17 residues. The CDR3 region has the DNA TGTGCCAGCAGCGTAGGGTCGGGGACAGCCGTGGGGACTGAAGCTTTCTTT. It encodes CASSVGSGTAVGTEAFF.

The CDR3 spells CASSLIGDTEAFF. The CDR3 DNA follows: TGTGCCAGCAGTTTAATAGGGGACACTGAAGCTTTCTTT. V gene TRBV28 combines with J gene TRBJ1-1; tentatively, D is TRBD1 (5 bases). The germline V gene has CDR1 MDHEN and CDR2 SYDVKM. The CDR3 consists of 13 residues. Trimming took off 2 bases at V and 3 bases at J, with 7 bases between the two ends.

V gene TRBV5-1 combines with J gene TRBJ1-2; the match to TRBD1 covers 7 bases. This CDR3 has 14 residues. Germline V gene lookup returns CDR1 SGHRS and CDR2 YFSETQ. The trim removed 4 bases at V and 7 bases at J, leaving 10 bases unmatched. In nucleotides, the CDR3 is TGCGCCAGCAGCCTTACGGACAGGAGTTCTGGCTACACCTTC. Protein sequence: CASSLTDRSSGYTF.

This clone was counted a few times. The rearrangement links TRBV30 to TRBJ1-3; 8 bases match TRBD1. The CDR3 is made up of 16 amino acids. From germline, CDR1 is GTSNPN and CDR2 SVGIG (reference sequence). V was clipped by 3 bases and J by 4 bases; unmatched bases: 11. The DNA of the CDR3 is TGTGCCTGGAGCAAACTTGGACAGGGAGCCGGAAACACCATATATTTT. It is translated as CAWSKLGQGAGNTIYF.

The V gene is TRBV5-1, the J gene TRBJ2-7; D is perhaps TRBD1 (6 bases). The germline gives CDR1 SGHRS, CDR2 YFSETQ. The CDR3 consists of 14 residues. The V and J ends lost 0 bases and 5 bases respectively, with 12 bases between them. CDR3 amino acids: CASSLEQGIDEQYF. DNA of the CDR3: TGCGCCAGCAGCTTGGAGCAGGGGATCGACGAGCAGTACTTC.

This clone was counted a single time. CDR3 region: CASSQREATDTQYF. CDR3 nucleotide sequence: TGTGCCAGCAGTCAGCGGGAGGCGACAGATACGCAGTATTTT. The V and J genes are TRBV6-5 and TRBJ2-3; 9 positions match TRBD2. CDR3 length: 14 residues. CDR1 is MNHEY, CDR2 SVGAGI, per germline. J was trimmed by 3 bases and V by 5 bases; bases with no gene match: 3.

CDR3 protein: CASRKDRLYGYTF. The CDR3 nucleotides are TGTGCCAGCAGAAAAGACAGGCTCTATGGCTACACCTTC. V usage is TRBV6-6 and J usage is TRBJ1-2; possible D gene TRBD1, 6 bases. Trimming took 6 bases from V and 4 from J, leaving 12 bases between them. Germline assignment: CDR1 MNHNY and CDR2 SVGAGI (reference sequence). The CDR3 totals 13 residues.